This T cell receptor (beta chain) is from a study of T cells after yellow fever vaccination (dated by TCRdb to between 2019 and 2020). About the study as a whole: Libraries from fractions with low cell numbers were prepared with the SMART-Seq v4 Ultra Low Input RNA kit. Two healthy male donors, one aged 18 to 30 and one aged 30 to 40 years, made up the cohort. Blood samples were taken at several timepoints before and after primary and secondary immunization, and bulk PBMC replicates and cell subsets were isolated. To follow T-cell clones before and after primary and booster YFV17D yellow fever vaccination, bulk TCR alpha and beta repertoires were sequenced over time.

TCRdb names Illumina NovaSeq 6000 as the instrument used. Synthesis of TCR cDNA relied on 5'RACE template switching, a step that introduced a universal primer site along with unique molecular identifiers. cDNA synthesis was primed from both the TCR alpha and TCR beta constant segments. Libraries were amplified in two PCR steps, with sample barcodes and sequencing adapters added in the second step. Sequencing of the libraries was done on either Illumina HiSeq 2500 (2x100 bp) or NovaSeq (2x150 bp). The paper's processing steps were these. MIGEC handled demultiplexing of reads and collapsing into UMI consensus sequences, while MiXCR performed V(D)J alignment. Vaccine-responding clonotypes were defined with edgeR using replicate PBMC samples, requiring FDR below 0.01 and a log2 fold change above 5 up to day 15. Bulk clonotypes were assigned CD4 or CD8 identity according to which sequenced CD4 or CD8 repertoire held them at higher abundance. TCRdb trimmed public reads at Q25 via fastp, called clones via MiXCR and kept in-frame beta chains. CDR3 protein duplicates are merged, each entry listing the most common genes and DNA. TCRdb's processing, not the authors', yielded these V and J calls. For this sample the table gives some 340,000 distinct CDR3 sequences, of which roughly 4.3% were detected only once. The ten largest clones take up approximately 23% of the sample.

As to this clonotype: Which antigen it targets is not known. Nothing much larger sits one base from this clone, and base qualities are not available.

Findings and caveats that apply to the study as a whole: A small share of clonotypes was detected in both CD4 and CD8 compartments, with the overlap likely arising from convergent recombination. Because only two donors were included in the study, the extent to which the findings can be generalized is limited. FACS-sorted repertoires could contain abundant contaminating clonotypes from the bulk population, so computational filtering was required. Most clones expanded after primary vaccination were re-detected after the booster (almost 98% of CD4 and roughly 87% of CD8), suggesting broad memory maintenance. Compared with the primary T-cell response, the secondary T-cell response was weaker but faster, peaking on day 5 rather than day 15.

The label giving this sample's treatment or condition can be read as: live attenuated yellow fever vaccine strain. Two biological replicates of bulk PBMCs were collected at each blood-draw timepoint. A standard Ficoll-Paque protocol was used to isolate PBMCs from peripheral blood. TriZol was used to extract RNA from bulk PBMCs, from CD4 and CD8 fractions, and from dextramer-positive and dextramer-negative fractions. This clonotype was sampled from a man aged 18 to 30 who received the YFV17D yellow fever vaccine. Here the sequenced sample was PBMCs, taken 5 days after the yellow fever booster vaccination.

CDR3 region: CSARADRVYEQYF. The DNA sequence is given as TGCAGTGCTAGAGCAGACAGGGTGTACGAGCAGTACTTC. The chain uses TRBV20-1 and TRBJ2-7, and 7 junctional nucleotides match TRBD1. Trimming takes 1 base off V and 4 bases off J; junction bases not matched to a gene: 4. The CDR3 contains 13 residues, cysteine and phenylalanine counted. The sequence is cut down to CDR3 DNA, 39 bases in frame from base 1. CDR1 and CDR2 (DFQATT, SNEGSKA) derive from the germline V gene (reference sequence).